This T cell receptor beta chain was found in a study of monozygotic twins with inflammatory bowel disease. About this clonotype: Its antigen is unknown.

Broader study findings: Among IBD patients, TCRbeta diversity (inverse Simpson) was lower than in healthy co-twins. Backing was not found for a single strong signal or clonotype associated with IBD.

CDR1 MNHEY and CDR2 SVGAGI come from the germline V gene. The CDR3 totals 16 residues. Starting material for each TCR library was roughly 3,500 ng of total RNA. TCRdb re-analyzed the 5' RACE reads; it lists each CDR3 protein once, without DNA. Recorded here are roughly 320,000 distinct CDR3 sequences; the top ten clones represent more than 4.5%. Sampling involved one blood draw (roughly 2.5 ml) for every donor. The chain is built from TRBV6-5 and TRBJ2-7; lacking DNA, the TRBD1 call made by TCRdb goes unchecked. Sample: blood. This receptor was obtained from a human donor with ulcerative colitis or Crohn's disease, or a healthy co-twin of an affected twin (not recorded which). CDR3 amino acids: CASSIHKGQGAYEQYF.